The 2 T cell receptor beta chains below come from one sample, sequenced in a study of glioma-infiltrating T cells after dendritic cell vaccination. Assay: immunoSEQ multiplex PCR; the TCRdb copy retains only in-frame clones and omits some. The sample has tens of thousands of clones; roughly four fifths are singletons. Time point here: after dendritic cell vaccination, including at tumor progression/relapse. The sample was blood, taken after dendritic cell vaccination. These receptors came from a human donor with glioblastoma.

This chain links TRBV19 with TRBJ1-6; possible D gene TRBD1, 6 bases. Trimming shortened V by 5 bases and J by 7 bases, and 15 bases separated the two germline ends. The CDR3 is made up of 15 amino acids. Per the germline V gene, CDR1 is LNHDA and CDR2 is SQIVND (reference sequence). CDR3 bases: TGTGCCAGTAGTTTACAGGGAAGGGAGAATTCACCCCTCCACTTT. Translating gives CASSLQGRENSPLHF.

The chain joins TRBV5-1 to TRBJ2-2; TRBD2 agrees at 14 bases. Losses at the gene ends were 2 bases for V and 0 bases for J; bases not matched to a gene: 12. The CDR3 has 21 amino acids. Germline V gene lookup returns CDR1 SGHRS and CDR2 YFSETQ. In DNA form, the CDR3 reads TGCGCCAGCAGCTTAAGAAGGTGGGGACTAGCGGGGGAATCGAACACCGGGGAGCTGTTTTTT. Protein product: CASSLRRWGLAGESNTGELFF.